This TCR beta chain appears in the sequencing data of a study of cytomegalovirus exposure and HLA in healthy donors. Study-wide results and limits: Some public TCRs appeared in many individuals, while most sequences were rare. In an earlier analysis, in some 500 donors, most V segments appeared productive either ~87% or ~30% of the time. Some V segments, including TRBV6-2 and TRBV6-3, were excluded as indistinguishable. In terms of immune exposure information, only CMV serostatus was available.

As to this clone: Its antigen remains unidentified.

PCR used 60 Vbeta primers and 13 Jbeta primers. Clones were read by immunoSEQ multiplex PCR, and TCRdb kept only the in-frame ones, dropping some. The data hold around 140,000 clones, with roughly four fifths observed a single time. Germline lookup yields CDR1 KGHSH and CDR2 LQKENI. V lost 2 bases and J lost 0; bases outside the gene matches: 6. This CDR3 spans 17 amino acids. The J gene is TRBJ2-2, the V gene TRBV18; 7 bases are shared with TRBD1. The sequencing input was PBMCs. The clonotype originates from a man younger than 45 in good health and CMV-seronegative. CDR3 sequence: CASSPWRQGPNTGELFF. The CDR3 DNA follows: TGTGCCAGCTCACCATGGCGACAGGGCCCGAACACCGGGGAGCTGTTTTTT. Full variable domain (rest looked up from reference TRBV18 and TRBJ2-2): NAGVMQNPRHLVRRRGQEARLRCSPMKGHSHVYWYRQLPEEGLKFMVYLQKENIIDESGMPKERFSAEFPKEGPSILRIQQVVRGDSAAYFCASSPWRQGPNTGELFFGEGSRLTVL.